The 18 T cell receptor beta chains in this list originate from one sample, sequenced in a study of T cell responses to AZD1222 COVID-19 vaccine. Assay: immunoSEQ multiplex PCR; the TCRdb copy retains only in-frame clones and omits some. The table has 180,000 or so clones, nearly 95% seen once. The sequences come from peripheral blood, collected 28 days after the second AZD1222 dose. Receptors were obtained from an adult who received the AZD1222 COVID-19 vaccine.

The chain joins TRBV3-1 (or the pseudogene TRBV3-2) to TRBJ2-7, with 7 bases aligning to TRBD2. The CDR3 runs 14 residues. Germline values: CDR1 LGHDT, CDR2 YNNKEL (reference sequence). Trimming cost V 1 base and J 5 bases; bases outside gene matches: 5. The CDR3 protein is CASSQAGTTNEQYF. The DNA of the CDR3 is TGTGCCAGCAGCCAAGCGGGGACTACCAACGAGCAGTACTTC.

The V call is TRBV5-1, the J call TRBJ2-7; tentative D call: TRBD1 (5 bases). Germline V gene lookup returns CDR1 SGHRS and CDR2 YFSETQ. V lost 0 bases to trimming and J lost 6 bases, with 16 bases between them. The CDR3 has 15 residues. CDR3 coding DNA: TGCGCCAGCAGCTTGGCTTTCCTGCAGGGCGGCGAGCAGTACTTC. Translated: CASSLAFLQGGEQYF.

This chain connects TRBV11-2 to TRBJ2-7; a weak D match, TRBD1 (5 bases). The V end was cut by 1 base, the J end by 3 bases, with 13 bases between. CDR1 is SGHAT, CDR2 FQNNGV, per germline. The CDR3 contains 15 residues. The CDR3 nucleotides read TGTGCCAGCAGCTTAGGCCCGGGCAGGGACTACGAGCAGTACTTC. Translated, it gives CASSLGPGRDYEQYF.

This clone was found once. V gene TRBV27 combines with J gene TRBJ2-7, with D possibly matching TRBD2 (7 bases). Germline V CDR1 and CDR2: MNHEY, SMNVEV (reference sequence). Trimming removed 6 bases at V and 4 bases at J, with 16 bases between. This CDR3 has 14 residues. The CDR3 DNA sequence: TGTGCCAGCAGGATGGGGGGGCTCTCGTACGAGCAGTACTTC. As protein: CASRMGGLSYEQYF.

The chain uses TRBV6-2 or TRBV6-3 and TRBJ1-2, with D unclear. The germline V gene has CDR1 MNHEY and CDR2 SVGEGT. This CDR3 has 13 amino acids. Trimming took off 0 bases at V and 8 bases at J, with 10 bases between the two ends. The CDR3 sequence is CASSYSVSGGYTF. CDR3 bases: TGTGCCAGCAGTTACTCGGTCTCGGGCGGCTACACCTTC.

The rearrangement links TRBV11-2 to TRBJ1-4; D call uncertain. V was clipped by 5 bases and J by 6 bases, with 22 bases between them. The CDR3 consists of 17 residues. Germline CDR1 SGHAT, CDR2 FQNNGV. CDR3 region: CASSGLGRGGSDEKLFF. DNA of the CDR3: TGTGCCAGCAGCGGTCTGGGCCGGGGAGGGAGTGATGAAAAACTGTTTTTT.

The rearrangement uses TRBV7-2 and TRBJ2-7; 7 bases agree with TRBD2. Germline CDR1 and CDR2: SGHTA and FQGNSA. V lost 2 bases, J lost 0 bases, and 1 base stayed unmatched. CDR3 length equals 14 residues. The CDR3 region is CASSLQRDSYEQYF. CDR3 coding DNA: TGTGCCAGCAGCTTACAGCGGGACTCCTACGAGCAGTACTTC. Full variable domain (remainder filled in from reference TRBV7-2 and TRBJ2-7): GAGVSQSPSNKVTEKGKDVELRCDPISGHTALYWYRQSLGQGLEFLIYFQGNSAPDKSGLPSDRFSAERTGGSVSTLTIQRTQQEDSAVYLCASSLQRDSYEQYFGPGTRLTVT.

This clone was seen just once. This chain uses TRBV20-1 with TRBJ1-1; no clear D. The CDR3 spans 11 residues. CDR1 DFQATT and CDR2 SNEGSKA come from the germline V gene (reference sequence). V was shortened by 4 bases and J by 1 base, with 4 bases between the two germline ends. The CDR3 DNA sequence: TGCAGTGCTACTGAGAACACTGAAGCTTTCTTT. It specifies CSATENTEAFF.

This sequence joins TRBV19 and TRBJ2-3, with D possibly matching TRBD2 (6 bases). CDR1 and CDR2 from the germline V gene are LNHDA and SQIVND (reference sequence). CDR3 length: 16 residues. V was trimmed by 5 bases and J by 1 base, leaving 16 bases between them. CDR3 loop: CASSPFYPGGTDTQYF. In nucleotides, the CDR3 is TGTGCCAGTAGTCCCTTCTATCCGGGGGGCACAGATACGCAGTATTTT.

V is TRBV29-1 and J is TRBJ1-5; weak D call: TRBD1 (5 bases). Germline assignment: CDR1 SQVTM and CDR2 ANQGSEA. The CDR3 has 14 amino acids. Trimming stripped 7 bases from V and 4 bases from J, with 17 bases between. The CDR3 sequence is CSAPRRGRNQPQHF. The CDR3 DNA reads as TGCAGCGCCCCCCGTAGGGGAAGGAATCAGCCCCAGCATTTT.

The chain links TRBV27 to TRBJ2-7; 7 positions match TRBD1. The junction had 9 bases not matched to a gene; V was cut back by 6 bases and J by 1 base. This CDR3 has 15 amino acids. Germline CDR1 reads MNHEY; CDR2 reads SMNVEV (reference sequence). The CDR3 protein is CASRVETGYSYEQYF. The CDR3 nucleotides are TGTGCCAGCAGAGTAGAGACAGGGTATTCCTACGAGCAGTACTTC.

This clone was detected once. CDR3 sequence (DNA): TGTGCCAGCAGGGGAGTCACAGGTTCCGTCGAAAAACTGTTTTTT. Amino acid sequence: CASRGVTGSVEKLFF. The V gene is TRBV2, the J gene TRBJ1-4, with TRBD1 as a possible D gene (5 bases). Trimming cost V 6 bases and J 8 bases, with 19 bases left between them. The length of the CDR3 is 15 residues. Germline CDR1 and CDR2: SNHLY and FYNNEI.

This rearrangement joins TRBV5-1 to TRBJ2-5, with TRBD1 matching over 7 bases. The CDR3 contains 16 residues. The J segment lost 2 bases and the V segment lost 0 bases, leaving 7 bases of the junction unmatched. Germline assignment: CDR1 SGHRS and CDR2 YFSETQ. The CDR3 bases are TGCGCCAGCAGCTTGGACAGGGGTAGGGTTCAAGAGACCCAGTACTTC. Its protein is CASSLDRGRVQETQYF.

This chain links TRBV27 with TRBJ1-3, with TRBD1 matching 10 bases. CDR3 length equals 18 residues. CDR1 MNHEY and CDR2 SMNVEV come from the germline V gene (reference sequence). With V trimmed by 4 bases and J by 4 bases, 13 bases remained unmatched. CDR3 sequence: CASSYPNPGQGRGNTIYF. The CDR3 DNA is TGTGCCAGCAGTTACCCAAACCCGGGACAGGGGAGAGGAAACACCATATATTTT.

The rearrangement uses TRBV30 and TRBJ2-2; D is unresolved. Germline V gene lookup returns CDR1 GTSNPN and CDR2 SVGIG (reference sequence). The CDR3 covers 15 residues. Trimming took off 0 bases at V and 0 bases at J, with 8 bases between the two ends. CDR3 amino acids: CAWSVGQTNTGELFF. The CDR3 DNA reads as TGTGCCTGGAGTGTAGGCCAGACGAACACCGGGGAGCTGTTTTTT.

This chain joins TRBV2 and TRBJ2-6; D is uncertain. This CDR3 spans 16 amino acids. Germline CDR1 reads SNHLY; CDR2 reads FYNNEI. V was trimmed by 4 bases and J by 4 bases, leaving 14 bases between them. The CDR3 DNA sequence: TGTGCCAGCAGTGGGCTCTACACGGCGGGGGCCAACGTCCTGACTTTC. This translates into CASSGLYTAGANVLTF.

The rearrangement joins TRBV7-9 to TRBJ1-4; 7 bases line up with TRBD1. This CDR3 spans 15 amino acids. Germline trimming cut 4 bases from V and 8 bases from J; bases unmatched to any gene: 10. The germline V gene encodes CDR1 SEHNR and CDR2 FQNEAQ (reference sequence). The CDR3 here is CASSSGGQGGEKLFF. The CDR3 DNA sequence: TGTGCCAGCAGCTCCGGGGGACAAGGGGGCGAAAAACTGTTTTTT.

The rearrangement uses TRBV7-6 and TRBJ1-6, with a possible D match to TRBD1 (5 bases). V was clipped by 1 base and J by 10 bases, with 14 bases between them. The germline CDR1 and CDR2 sequences are SGHVS and FNYEAQ. This CDR3 has 15 amino acids. CDR3 loop: CASSLGDARESPLHF. DNA of the CDR3: TGTGCCAGCAGCTTAGGGGACGCGCGCGAGTCACCCCTCCACTTT.